The 3 T cell receptor beta chains given below trace back to one sample, sequenced in a study of blood T cells in healthy people across ages. PCR was performed a second time for 7 to 11 cycles using a sample-barcoded 5' primer and a J-beta primer mix. TCRdb re-called the 5' RACE reads with MiXCR, one entry per CDR3 protein. This sample yields about 1 million distinct CDR3 sequences, of which more than 35% are seen a single time; 18% belongs to the top ten. Sequencing input: blood. These receptor sequences come from a woman aged 60-75 years in good health.

This clonotype has at least ten counts. V is TRBV7-8 and J is TRBJ2-3; no clear D gene. V lost 5 bases, J lost 4 bases, and 10 bases lay in between. The CDR3 contains 13 residues. The germline CDR1 and CDR2 sequences are SGHVS and FQNEAQ. Written as DNA, the CDR3 is TGTGCCAGCAGCCCCCCTAAAGCAGATACGCAGTATTTT. Translated, it gives CASSPPKADTQYF.

V and J are TRBV27 and TRBJ2-7; no clear D. This CDR3 spans 15 amino acids. Germline CDR1 reads MNHEY; CDR2 reads SMNVEV (reference sequence). The V and J ends lost 4 bases and 7 bases respectively, with 20 bases between them. The CDR3 nucleotides read TGTGCCAGCAGTTCCCCCCTCCGGGCAAAACAGGAGCAGTACTTC. It codes for CASSSPLRAKQEQYF.

The genes are TRBV29-1 and TRBJ1-2; 10 nucleotides agree with TRBD1. The CDR3 has 16 amino acids. The germline V gene has CDR1 SQVTM and CDR2 ANQGSEA. Trimming removed 0 bases from V and 8 bases from J; junction bases left unmatched: 12. The CDR3 nucleotides read TGCAGCGTTGAAGATTCGGAGACAGGGGGCGCGCGGGGCTACACCTTC. Amino acids: CSVEDSETGGARGYTF.